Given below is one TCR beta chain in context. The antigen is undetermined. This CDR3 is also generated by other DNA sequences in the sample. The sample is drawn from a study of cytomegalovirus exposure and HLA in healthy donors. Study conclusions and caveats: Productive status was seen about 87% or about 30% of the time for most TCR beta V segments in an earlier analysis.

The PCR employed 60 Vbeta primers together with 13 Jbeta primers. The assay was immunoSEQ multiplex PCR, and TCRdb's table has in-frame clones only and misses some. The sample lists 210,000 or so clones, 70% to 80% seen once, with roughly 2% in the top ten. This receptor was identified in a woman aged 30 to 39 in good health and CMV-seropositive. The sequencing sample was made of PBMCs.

CDR3 sequence (DNA): TGTGCCAGCAGCCAAGGGGACAGGGGGCGAAATTCACCCCTCCACTTT. It encodes CASSQGDRGRNSPLHF. V gene TRBV4-2 combines with J gene TRBJ1-6; 12 nucleotides agree with TRBD1. This CDR3 is 16 amino acids long. The V segment lost 1 base and the J segment 7 bases; nucleotides outside the gene matches: 2. CDR1 and CDR2 from the germline V gene are LGHNA and YNFKEQ.